These T cell receptor beta chains were read from a single sample in a study of OX40 agonist ivuxolimab in advanced cancers. Data came from immunoSEQ multiplex PCR; TCRdb stores just in-frame clones and leaves some out. The table has over 85,000 clones, roughly 90% seen once; the top ten hold roughly 5.5%. This specimen was CD4+ or CD8+ T cells sorted from blood, taken in a trial of the OX40 agonist ivuxolimab. These receptors all stem from an adult with an advanced solid tumor such as melanoma, head and neck, liver or kidney cancer. CDR3s include the opening cysteine and the closing phenylalanine or tryptophan. D genes are given only for firm matches. Rows may omit the clone size; those that give it use once, few, many or a size class.

J gene | D gene | V gene | clone size | CDR3 protein | CDR3 DNA
TRBJ1-1 | TRBD1 | TRBV5-1 | . | CASSLTGARTEAFF | TGCGCCAGCAGCTTAACAGGGGCGCGCACTGAAGCTTTCTTT
TRBJ1-2 | . | TRBV11-2 | few | CASSLGTGQIDGYTF | TGTGCCAGCAGCTTAGGGACCGGGCAGATCGATGGCTACACCTTC
TRBJ1-5 | TRBD1 | TRBV6-1 | . | CASSEGAGGLPYQPQHF | TGTGCCAGCAGTGAAGGGGCAGGGGGTCTACCATATCAGCCCCAGCATTTT
TRBJ1-1 | . | TRBV19 | once | CASSIDRAYRGAFF | TGTGCCAGTAGTATAGACAGAGCTTATAGGGGGGCTTTCTTT
TRBJ2-2 | TRBD2 | TRBV5-4 | . | CASTTGLADTGELFF | TGTGCCAGCACCACCGGACTAGCGGACACCGGGGAGCTGTTTTTT
TRBJ2-7 | TRBD1 | TRBV4-1 | . | CASSLRDRAYEQYF | TGCGCCAGCAGCCTCCGGGACAGGGCCTACGAGCAGTACTTC
TRBJ1-1 | . | TRBV19 | . | CASSIGRGMNTEAFF | TGTGCCAGTAGTATCGGGAGGGGGATGAACACTGAAGCTTTCTTT
TRBJ2-1 | . | TRBV7-3 | . | CASSIGVDNEQFF | TGTGCCAGCAGTATAGGGGTGGACAATGAGCAGTTCTTC
TRBJ1-1 | TRBD1 | TRBV7-3 | . | CASSPGTVNTEAFF | TGTGCCAGCAGCCCCGGGACAGTGAACACTGAAGCTTTCTTT
TRBJ2-7 | TRBD2 | TRBV5-1 | . | CASSSGGARTYEQYF | TGCGCCAGCAGCTCGGGGGGGGCGCGGACCTACGAGCAGTACTTC
TRBJ1-1 | . | TRBV6-5 | . | CASSVTWGSEAFF | TGTGCCAGCAGCGTTACTTGGGGCTCTGAAGCTTTCTTT
TRBJ1-6 | . | TRBV6-5 | few | CAARRTGNSPLHF | TGTGCCGCCCGAAGGACGGGAAATTCACCCCTCCACTTT
TRBJ2-7 | . | TRBV6-1 | . | CASRPGDTYEQYF | TGTGCCAGCAGGCCAGGGGACACCTACGAGCAGTACTTC
TRBJ2-7 | . | TRBV9 | . | CASSQNVGSLSYEQYF | TGTGCCAGTAGCCAGAACGTTGGGTCCCTCTCCTACGAGCAGTACTTC
TRBJ2-5 | . | TRBV18 | . | CASSPLLLGTYQETQYF | TGTGCCAGCTCACCACTCCTATTAGGGACGTACCAAGAGACCCAGTACTTC
TRBJ1-3 | . | TRBV4-2 | . | CASSQDPPYTSGNTIYF | TGTGCCAGCAGCCAGGATCCACCCTACACCTCTGGAAACACCATATATTTT
TRBJ2-5 | . | TRBV18 | . | CASSPSQETQYF | TGTGCCAGCTCACCAAGCCAAGAGACCCAGTACTTC
TRBJ1-5 | . | TRBV21-1 | . | CASSKVPGQGGNSNQPQHF | TGTGCCAGCAGCAAAGTCCCGGGACAAGGAGGGAATAGCAATCAGCCCCAGCATTTT
TRBJ1-1 | TRBD1 | TRBV9 | . | CASSPHGQGTEAFF | TGTGCCAGCAGTCCACACGGACAGGGAACTGAAGCTTTCTTT
TRBJ1-2 | TRBD1 | TRBV27 | . | CASSRTGSVYGYTF | TGTGCCAGCAGTCGGACAGGGTCCGTCTATGGCTACACCTTC
TRBJ2-2 | . | TRBV27 | . | CASSYAGELFF | TGTGCCAGCAGTTACGCCGGGGAGCTGTTTTTT
TRBJ2-1 | . | TRBV10-3 | . | CATGADPYNEQFF | TGTGCCACCGGCGCTGATCCCTACAATGAGCAGTTCTTC
TRBJ2-2 | . | TRBV21-1 | . | CASKILVVRDRASTGELFF | TGTGCCAGCAAGATTCTTGTCGTCAGGGACAGGGCAAGCACCGGGGAGCTGTTTTTT
TRBJ2-5 | . | TRBV7-9 | . | CASSLASETQYF | TGTGCCAGCAGCTTAGCGTCAGAGACCCAGTACTTC
TRBJ2-5 | . | TRBV10-2 | . | CASSEYRETQYF | TGCGCCAGCAGTGAGTACCGGGAGACCCAGTACTTC
TRBJ1-5 | TRBD1 | TRBV6-1 | . | CASSEMGQGHQPQHF | TGTGCCAGCAGTGAAATGGGACAGGGTCATCAGCCCCAGCATTTT
TRBJ2-3 | . | TRBV7-9 | . | CASSLSLSTDTQYF | TGTGCCAGCAGCTTAAGTCTTAGCACAGATACGCAGTATTTT
TRBJ2-3 | . | TRBV6-5 | . | CASSLQQADTQYF | TGTGCCAGCAGCTTACAGCAGGCAGATACGCAGTATTTT
TRBJ1-4 | TRBD1 | TRBV5-4 | . | CASSAPGQNEKLFF | TGTGCCAGCAGCGCGCCGGGACAGAACGAAAAACTGTTTTTT
TRBJ2-5 | . | TRBV18 | . | CASSPPGGEKKTQYF | TGTGCCAGCTCACCACCAGGGGGGGAAAAAAAGACCCAGTACTTC
TRBJ2-3 | TRBD2 | TRBV27 | . | CASRVDARLAGTDTQYF | TGTGCCAGCAGGGTGGATGCTCGACTAGCGGGGACAGATACGCAGTATTTT
TRBJ1-1 | . | TRBV7-8 | . | CASSLVGIGNTEAFF | TGTGCCAGCAGCTTAGTCGGGATAGGGAACACTGAAGCTTTCTTT
TRBJ1-1 | . | TRBV7-9 | . | CASSVTTEAFF | TGTGCCAGCAGCGTGACCACTGAAGCTTTCTTT
TRBJ1-2 | TRBD1 | TRBV5-1 | . | CASSPGQGQGYTF | TGCGCCAGCAGCCCGGGACAGGGGCAGGGCTACACCTTC
TRBJ2-7 | TRBD1 | TRBV5-1 | . | CASSLVGQGAYEQYF | TGCGCCAGCAGCTTGGTTGGACAGGGGGCATACGAGCAGTACTTC